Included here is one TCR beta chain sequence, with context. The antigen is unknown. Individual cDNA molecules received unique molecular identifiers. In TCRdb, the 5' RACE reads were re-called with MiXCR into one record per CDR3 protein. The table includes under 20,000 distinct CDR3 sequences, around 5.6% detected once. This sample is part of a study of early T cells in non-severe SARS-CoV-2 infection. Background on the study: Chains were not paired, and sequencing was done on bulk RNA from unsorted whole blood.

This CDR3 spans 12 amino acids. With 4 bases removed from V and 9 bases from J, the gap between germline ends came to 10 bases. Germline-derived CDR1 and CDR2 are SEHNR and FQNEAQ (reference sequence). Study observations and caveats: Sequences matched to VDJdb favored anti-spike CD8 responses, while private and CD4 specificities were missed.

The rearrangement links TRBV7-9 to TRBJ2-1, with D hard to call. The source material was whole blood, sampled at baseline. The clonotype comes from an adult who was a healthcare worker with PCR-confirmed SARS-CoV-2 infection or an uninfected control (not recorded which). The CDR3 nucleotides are TGTGCCAGCAGCTATTCATTAGGTGAGCAGTTCTTC. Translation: CASSYSLGEQFF.